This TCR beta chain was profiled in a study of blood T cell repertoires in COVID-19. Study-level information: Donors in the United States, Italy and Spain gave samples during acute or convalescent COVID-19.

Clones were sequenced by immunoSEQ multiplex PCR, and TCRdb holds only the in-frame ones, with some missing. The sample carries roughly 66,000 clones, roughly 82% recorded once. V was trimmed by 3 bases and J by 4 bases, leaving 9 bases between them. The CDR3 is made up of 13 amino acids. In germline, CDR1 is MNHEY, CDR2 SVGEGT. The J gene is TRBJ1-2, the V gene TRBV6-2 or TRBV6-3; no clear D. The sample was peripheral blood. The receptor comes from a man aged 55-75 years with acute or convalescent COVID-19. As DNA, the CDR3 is TGTGCCAGCAGTTATCCGGGTTTCTATGGCTACACCTTC. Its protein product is CASSYPGFYGYTF.